This entry is about one T cell receptor (beta chain). Its antigen is undetermined. As to treatment: around 19 received Ad26.COV2.S at low or high dose, single or two shots; a few received placebo; per-sample allocation not given. Repertoires come from day 63 after the first vaccine or placebo injection. Expressing Wuhan-strain SARS-CoV-2 spike, an Ad26 vector served as the vaccine. Germline trimming cut 3 bases from V and 0 bases from J; bases unmatched to any gene: 3. Germline-derived CDR1 and CDR2 are SGHNT and YYREEE (reference sequence). CDR3 length: 15 amino acids. Using immunoSEQ multiplex PCR, the repertoire was profiled, and TCRdb retains in-frame clones only, with some absent. Of 350,000 to 600,000 clones listed, 89% are singletons. The data were obtained in a study of Ad26.COV2.S vaccination and SARS-CoV-2 variants. Study-wide results and caveats: Non-spike TCR breadth showed similarity between vaccine and placebo recipients. Spike-specific TCR breadth was greater after Ad26.COV2.S than placebo.

This sequence originates from a person aged 18-60 years who received the Ad26.COV2.S COVID-19 vaccine or a placebo. The V and J genes are TRBV5-4 and TRBJ2-7; 10 bases line up with TRBD1. The specimen was peripheral blood, collected in a trial of Ad26.COV2.S vaccine versus placebo. In DNA, the CDR3 is TGTGCCAGCAGCTCGGACAGGGGGGACTCCTACGAGCAGTACTTC. Translation: CASSSDRGDSYEQYF. The entire variable domain, with the rest obtained from reference TRBV5-4 and TRBJ2-7, is as follows: ETGVTQSPTHLIKTRGQQVTLRCSSQSGHNTVSWYQQALGQGPQFIFQYYREEENGRGNFPPRFSGLQFPNYSSELNVNALELDDSALYLCASSSDRGDSYEQYFGPGTRLTVT.